This is a list of T cell receptor beta chains from one sample in a study of blood T cell repertoires in COVID-19. Clones were sequenced by immunoSEQ multiplex PCR, and TCRdb holds only the in-frame ones, with some missing. Altogether over 350,000 clones are present, about nine tenths being singletons, with the ten largest covering more than 0.85%. Sequences were obtained from PBMCs or T cells enriched from blood (not recorded which). The origin of the receptors is a woman between 40 and 55 years old who had been exposed to COVID-19. Each CDR3 is given with its conserved first and last residue. The D gene is left open where the match is weak. Expanded clones get a size class; other rows say once, few or many, or leave the size out.

NA,TRBV6-6,TRBJ1-1,18,NA,TGTGCCAGCAGTCCCACGGCAAACAGGGTTAAAATGAACACTGAAGCTTTCTTT,CASSPTANRVKMNTEAFF
NA,TRBV13,TRBJ2-1,13,NA,TGTGCCAGCAGCCGAGGCCGGGGGAATGAGCAGTTCTTC,CASSRGRGNEQFF
NA,TRBV12-3/TRBV12-4,TRBJ1-2,12,NA,TGTGCCAGCAAGGAGACTAACTATGGCTACACCTTC,CASKETNYGYTF
NA,TRBV5-4,TRBJ1-3,15,NA,TGTGCCAGCAGCACGGGACAATTCTCTGGAAACACCATATATTTT,CASSTGQFSGNTIYF
NA,TRBV19,TRBJ2-5,14,TRBD1,TGTGCCAGTAGCAGGACAGGCCCAGGGGAGACCCAGTACTTC,CASSRTGPGETQYF
NA,TRBV11-2,TRBJ2-1,15,NA,TGTGCCAGCAGCTTTGACGGGGGGCCAGACAATGAGCAGTTCTTC,CASSFDGGPDNEQFF
NA,TRBV5-1,TRBJ1-1,16,TRBD1,TGCGCCAGCAGCTTAATTTCCGGGACAGGGGGGTCTGAAGCTTTCTTT,CASSLISGTGGSEAFF
once,TRBV4-1,TRBJ2-7,15,NA,TGCGCCAGCAGCCCACAGGGGCCATTACTAGCCGAGCAGTACTTC,CASSPQGPLLAEQYF
once,TRBV2,TRBJ2-3,12,NA,TGTGCCGCGAACGGGGTCACAGATACGCAGTATTTT,CAANGVTDTQYF
NA,TRBV19,TRBJ1-5,14,TRBD1,TGTGCCAGTAGTATAGGGCTTGGGACAGATACCCAGCATTTT,CASSIGLGTDTQHF
NA,TRBV15,TRBJ2-5,15,NA,TGTGCCACCAGCAGAGCGACAGCCCACCAAGAGACCCAGTACTTC,CATSRATAHQETQYF
NA,TRBV7-9,TRBJ2-1,16,TRBD2,TGTGCCAGCAGCTCCCGTACTAGCGGCTCCTACAATGAGCAGTTCTTC,CASSSRTSGSYNEQFF
NA,TRBV18,TRBJ1-1,13,NA,TGTGCCAGCTCACCCTTGGACAGCACTGAAGCTTTCTTT,CASSPLDSTEAFF
NA,TRBV12-3/TRBV12-4,TRBJ1-2,13,NA,TGTGCCAGCAAATTGGGACAAAACTATGGCTACACCTTC,CASKLGQNYGYTF
NA,TRBV5-6,TRBJ1-4,17,TRBD1,TGTGCCAGCAGCATAGGGACAGGGGGTGTTACTAATGAAAAACTGTTTTTT,CASSIGTGGVTNEKLFF
once,TRBV7-7,TRBJ2-7,19,NA,TGTGCTAGCAGCTTAGCGTATCCTTCACGGATGAGGGTAATCTACGAGCAGTACTTC,CASSLAYPSRMRVIYEQYF
NA,TRBV10-2,TRBJ1-2,13,NA,TGCGCCAGCACCTCGGGGAATCTCTATGGCTACACCTTC,CASTSGNLYGYTF
NA,TRBV18,TRBJ2-2,13,NA,TGTGCCAGCTCACGTCAGAACACCGGGGAGCTGTTTTTT,CASSRQNTGELFF
NA,TRBV7-6,TRBJ2-3,15,NA,TGTGCCAGCAGCTTGGGAGAGATAAGCACAGATACGCAGTATTTT,CASSLGEISTDTQYF
NA,TRBV4-1,TRBJ2-7,18,NA,TGCGCCAGCAGCAGTGGAGGACAAAGCGGGCCTCGCTCCTACGAGCAGTACTTC,CASSSGGQSGPRSYEQYF
NA,TRBV5-1,TRBJ2-3,16,TRBD2,TGCGCCAGCAGCTTGCGGTTTAGCGGGGGGGGAAATACGCAGTATTTT,CASSLRFSGGGNTQYF
NA,TRBV12-5,TRBJ1-1,16,NA,TGTGCTAGTGGTTTGTCGCCGGGACAAATGAACACTGAAGCTTTCTTT,CASGLSPGQMNTEAFF
NA,TRBV6-2/TRBV6-3,TRBJ1-2,15,NA,TGTGCCAGCAGTTCGGCGGGGACTCCGGGTGAAGGCTACACCTTC,CASSSAGTPGEGYTF
NA,TRBV3-1/TRBV3-2,TRBJ1-2,13,NA,TGTGCCAGCAGCCAAGTGCGTTTCTATGGCTACACCTTC,CASSQVRFYGYTF
NA,TRBV18,TRBJ2-1,17,TRBD2,TGTGCCAGCTCTCCACAGGCCGGACTAGCGGGAGGGCACGAGCAGTTCTTC,CASSPQAGLAGGHEQFF
NA,TRBV3-1/TRBV3-2,TRBJ2-1,14,NA,TGTGCCAGCAGCCAGGGGGGACCCTCCAATGAGCAGTTCTTC,CASSQGGPSNEQFF
NA,TRBV7-3,TRBJ2-5,13,NA,TGTGCCAGCAGCCCGAAGGGGGAAGAGACCCAGTACTTC,CASSPKGEETQYF
NA,TRBV4-3,TRBJ1-6,17,TRBD1,TGCGCCAGCAGCCCAAAGAGGGGACAGGGAGGAGGCTCACCCCTCCACTTT,CASSPKRGQGGGSPLHF
NA,TRBV25-1,TRBJ2-7,12,NA,TGTGCCAGCAGTCGTGGAGCGGGCGAGCAGTACTTC,CASSRGAGEQYF
NA,TRBV19,TRBJ1-6,15,TRBD1,TGTGCCAGTAGTGGGACCGGGACAGGGGCCTCAGCCCTCCACTTT,CASSGTGTGASALHF
NA,TRBV20-1,TRBJ1-2,10,NA,TGCAGTGCTTACAGTGCTGGCTACACCTTC,CSAYSAGYTF
NA,TRBV5-6,TRBJ2-7,12,NA,TGTGCCAGCAGCCCGCAGGGTTACGAGCAGTACTTC,CASSPQGYEQYF
NA,TRBV19,TRBJ1-1,15,NA,TGTGCCAGTAGTATAGATATGGGTTTGAGGACTGAAGCTTTCTTT,CASSIDMGLRTEAFF
NA,TRBV15,TRBJ1-3,14,NA,TGTGCCACCAGCAGACAGGGGTCTGGAAACACCATATATTTT,CATSRQGSGNTIYF
once,TRBV18,TRBJ1-2,17,NA,TGTGCCAGCTCACCACCAGGGTCGGAGGGGACGTTTAATGGCTACACCTTC,CASSPPGSEGTFNGYTF
few,TRBV7-2,TRBJ2-7,13,NA,TGTGCCAGCAGCTTGCAGGTCTCCTACGAGCAGTACTTC,CASSLQVSYEQYF
NA,TRBV7-9,TRBJ2-7,14,NA,TGTGCCAGCAGCTCTCGATCGTATGAGGCCGAGCAGTACTTC,CASSSRSYEAEQYF
NA,TRBV18,TRBJ1-6,14,NA,TGTGCCAGCTCACCGCAGGGCCTTGATTCACCCCTCCACTTT,CASSPQGLDSPLHF
NA,TRBV30,TRBJ1-5,14,TRBD1,TGTGCCTGGAGTGTAGGGGACAGGGCTCAGCCCCAGCATTTT,CAWSVGDRAQPQHF
NA,TRBV7-2,TRBJ1-2,17,TRBD1,TGTGCCAGCAACATCAAACATATACAGGGGGCGGGGCGGGGCTACACCTTC,CASNIKHIQGAGRGYTF
NA,TRBV7-6,TRBJ2-2,15,TRBD2,TGTGCCAGCAGCTTAAGACTAGCGGGGGCCGGGGAGCTGTTTTTT,CASSLRLAGAGELFF
NA,TRBV3-1/TRBV3-2,TRBJ1-6,15,NA,TGTGCCAGCAGCCAAGATCTAACAGGGAATTCACCCCTCCACTTT,CASSQDLTGNSPLHF
NA,TRBV30,TRBJ1-1,14,NA,TGTGCCTGGAGTGTCCGGGGGATTTCCACTGAAGCTTTCTTT,CAWSVRGISTEAFF
NA,TRBV18,TRBJ1-1,14,TRBD1,TGTGCCAGCTCACAAACAGGGGAGAACACTGAAGCTTTCTTT,CASSQTGENTEAFF
NA,TRBV10-3,TRBJ1-5,14,NA,TGTGCCACCGCCCGCGGAGATAGCAATCAGCCCCAGCATTTT,CATARGDSNQPQHF